The 10 T cell receptor beta chains listed next were all sequenced from one sample in a study of OX40 agonist ivuxolimab in advanced cancers. Sequenced by immunoSEQ multiplex PCR; TCRdb stores in-frame clones only, minus some. The sample lists over 65,000 clones, 80% to 95% occurring once. This sample comprised CD4+ or CD8+ T cells sorted from blood, obtained in a trial of the OX40 agonist ivuxolimab. The receptors shown here come from an adult with an advanced solid tumor such as melanoma, head and neck, liver or kidney cancer.

This rearrangement joins TRBV4-1 to TRBJ2-7; possible D gene TRBD2, 6 bases. V lost 1 base to trimming and J lost 1 base, with 8 bases between them. Looked up from germline, CDR1 is MGHRA and CDR2 is YSYEKL. CDR3 length: 14 amino acids. CDR3 sequence: CASSQVAGSYEQYF. CDR3 coding DNA: TGCGCCAGCAGCCAAGTGGCGGGATCCTACGAGCAGTACTTC.

The rearrangement links TRBV27 to TRBJ1-5; 9 bases agree with TRBD1. V gave up 5 bases and J gave up 5 bases; unmatched junction bases: 4. CDR3 size: 14 residues. Per the germline V gene, CDR1 is MNHEY and CDR2 is SMNVEV (reference sequence). In DNA form, the CDR3 reads TGTGCCAGCAGTCCTACAGGGGGCTATCAGCCCCAGCATTTT. Protein product: CASSPTGGYQPQHF.

V is TRBV7-6 and J is TRBJ2-7, with D perhaps TRBD2 (5 bases). Germline V gene data show CDR1 as SGHVS and CDR2 as FNYEAQ. Between the trimmed V and J ends, which lost 1 base and 2 bases, there was a span of 12 bases. The CDR3 has 15 residues. The CDR3 bases are TGTGCCAGCAGCTTAGGGAGCGGAGAGGCCTACGAGCAGTACTTC. Its protein product is CASSLGSGEAYEQYF.

This rearrangement joins TRBV7-6 to TRBJ1-4; D gene unclear. Germline CDR1 SGHVS, CDR2 FNYEAQ. The length of the CDR3 is 15 residues. V dropped 2 bases and J dropped 0 bases, with 7 bases sitting between them. The CDR3 DNA reads as TGTGCCAGCAGCTTAACCCCTGCAACTAATGAAAAACTGTTTTTT. The encoded protein is CASSLTPATNEKLFF.

CDR3 nucleotide sequence: TGTGCCAGCTCCCGCCGGGTGGGGCAAGAGACCCAGTACTTC. As protein: CASSRRVGQETQYF. V and J are TRBV7-8 and TRBJ2-5; no clear D gene. CDR3 length: 14 residues. V dropped 8 bases and J dropped 2 bases, with 15 bases sitting between them. Germline V gene data show CDR1 as SGHVS and CDR2 as FQNEAQ.

The rearrangement links TRBV4-1 to TRBJ2-7; perhaps TRBD1 as D (6 bases). Germline V CDR1 and CDR2: MGHRA, YSYEKL. Trimming cost V 3 bases and J 2 bases, with 14 bases left between them. The CDR3 covers 15 residues. The CDR3 sequence is CASSHRGSGAYEQYF. DNA for the CDR3: TGCGCCAGCAGCCACAGGGGTAGTGGGGCCTACGAGCAGTACTTC.

The V gene is TRBV9, the J gene TRBJ2-3; TRBD1 or TRBD2 may be the D gene (6 bases each). V lost 0 bases and J lost 5, with 13 bases in between. Germline loops: CDR1 SGDLS, CDR2 YYNGEE. The length of the CDR3 is 15 residues. The CDR3 nucleotides are TGTGCCAGCAGCGTAGAGGGGGGCGCGGTAGATACGCAGTATTTT. It codes for CASSVEGGAVDTQYF.

In its sample, this clone was seen once. The chain joins TRBV10-3 to TRBJ2-6, with 7 bases matching TRBD1. Per germline, CDR1 ENHRY and CDR2 SYGVKD. The CDR3 consists of 16 residues. V shed 1 base, J shed 3 bases, and the junction held 3 bases outside the gene matches. DNA for the CDR3: TGTGCCATCAGTGAGTGGGCAGGGGGTGGGGCCAACGTCCTGACTTTC. This encodes CAISEWAGGGANVLTF.

The chain combines TRBV25-1 with TRBJ2-7, with D perhaps TRBD1 or TRBD2 (5 bases each). Germline V gene data show CDR1 as MGHDK and CDR2 as SYGVNS. Between the trimmed V and J ends, which lost 2 bases and 1 base, there was a span of 9 bases. The CDR3 covers 14 residues. The CDR3 spells CASSEVGESYEQYF. The CDR3 DNA reads as TGTGCCAGCAGTGAAGTGGGGGAGTCCTACGAGCAGTACTTC.

The chain combines TRBV6-6 with TRBJ2-3, with D perhaps TRBD2 (6 bases). V was cut by 4 bases and J by 4 bases, with 12 bases left in between. This CDR3 region has 14 residues. CDR1 and CDR2 (germline): MNHNY, SVGAGI (reference sequence). CDR3 sequence: CASSSQGTPDTQYF. CDR3 nucleotide sequence: TGTGCCAGCAGTTCCCAAGGGACTCCAGATACGCAGTATTTT.